The clone carrying this T cell receptor beta chain was counted ten times or more. What it binds is not known. Unmatched junction bases numbered 3, after V lost 1 base and J lost 3 bases. Germline V gene data show CDR1 as LGHNA and CDR2 as YNFKEQ. The CDR3 totals 15 residues. On the day of bone marrow donation, the related graft donor provided peripheral blood. The sample belongs to a study of T cells after posttransplantation cyclophosphamide. Whole-study results and caveats: Tissue-infiltrating T cells from skin or gut overlapped little with blood T cells.

Profiling relied on immunoSEQ multiplex PCR, and the TCRdb table lists in-frame clones only, not all of them. The specimen gives 30,000 or so clones without singletons; the ten biggest hold less than 5%. The J gene is TRBJ2-1, the V gene TRBV4-2, with 7 bases aligning to TRBD1. The clonotype was recovered from a woman aged 25-40 years in good health and a related stem cell transplant donor. The sequenced sample was PBMCs. As DNA, the CDR3 is TGTGCCAGCAGCCAAGCTTGGGACAGCTACAATGAGCAGTTCTTC. The encoded protein is CASSQAWDSYNEQFF.